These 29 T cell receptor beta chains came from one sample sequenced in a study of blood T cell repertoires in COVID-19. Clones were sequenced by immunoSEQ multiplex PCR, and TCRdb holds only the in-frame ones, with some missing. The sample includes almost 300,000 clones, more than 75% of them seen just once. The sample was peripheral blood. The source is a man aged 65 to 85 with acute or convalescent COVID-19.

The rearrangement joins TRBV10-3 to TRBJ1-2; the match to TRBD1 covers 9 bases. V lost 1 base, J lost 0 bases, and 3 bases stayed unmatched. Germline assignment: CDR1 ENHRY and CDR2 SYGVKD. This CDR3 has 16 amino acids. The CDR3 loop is CAISEWDRAPNYGYTF. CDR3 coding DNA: TGTGCCATCAGTGAGTGGGACAGGGCTCCTAACTATGGCTACACCTTC.

CDR3 DNA: TGTGCCAGCAGCCCCCCCAGGGGGGACACCGGGGAGCTGTTTTTT. Translation: CASSPPRGDTGELFF. The rearrangement uses TRBV7-9 and TRBJ2-2; a possible D gene is TRBD1 (7 bases). The CDR3 has 15 amino acids. V lost 5 bases and J 3 bases, leaving 13 bases between the germline ends. CDR1 is SEHNR, CDR2 FQNEAQ, per germline (reference sequence). The full variable domain, with the rest looked up from reference TRBV7-9 and TRBJ2-2, is DTGVSQNPRHKITKRGQNVTFRCDPISEHNRLYWYRQTLGQGPEFLTYFQNEAQLEKSRLLSDRFSAERPKGSFSTLEIQRTEQGDSAMYLCASSPPRGDTGELFFGEGSRLTVL.

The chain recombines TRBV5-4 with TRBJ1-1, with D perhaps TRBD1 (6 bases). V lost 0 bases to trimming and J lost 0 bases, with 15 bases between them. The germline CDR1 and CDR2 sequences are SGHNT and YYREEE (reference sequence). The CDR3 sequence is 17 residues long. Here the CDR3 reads CASSLVRPDRLNTEAFF. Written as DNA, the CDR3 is TGTGCCAGCAGCTTGGTGAGGCCGGACAGACTGAACACTGAAGCTTTCTTT.

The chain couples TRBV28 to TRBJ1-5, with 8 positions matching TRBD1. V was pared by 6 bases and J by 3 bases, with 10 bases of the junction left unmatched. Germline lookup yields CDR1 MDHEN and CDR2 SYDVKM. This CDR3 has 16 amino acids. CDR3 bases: TGTGCCAGCAGCCATGGGACAGGAATAAACAATCAGCCCCAGCATTTT. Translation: CASSHGTGINNQPQHF.

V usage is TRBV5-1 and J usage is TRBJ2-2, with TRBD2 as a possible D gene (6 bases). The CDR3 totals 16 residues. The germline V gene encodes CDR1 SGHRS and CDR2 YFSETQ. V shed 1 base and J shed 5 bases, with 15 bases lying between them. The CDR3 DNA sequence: TGCGCCAGCAGCTTGCGGGGGAGCGGATGGACCGGGGAGCTGTTTTTT. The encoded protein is CASSLRGSGWTGELFF. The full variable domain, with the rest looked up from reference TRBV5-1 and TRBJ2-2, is KAGVTQTPRYLIKTRGQQVTLSCSPISGHRSVSWYQQTPGQGLQFLFEYFSETQRNKGNFPGRFSGRQFSNSRSEMNVSTLELGDSALYLCASSLRGSGWTGELFFGEGSRLTVL.

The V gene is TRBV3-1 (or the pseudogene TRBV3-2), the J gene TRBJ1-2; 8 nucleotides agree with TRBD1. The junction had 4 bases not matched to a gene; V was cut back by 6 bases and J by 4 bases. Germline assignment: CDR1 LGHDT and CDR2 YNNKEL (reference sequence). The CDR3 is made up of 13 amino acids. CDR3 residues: CASRDRGGYGYTF. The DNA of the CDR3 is TGTGCCAGCAGAGACAGGGGAGGCTATGGCTACACCTTC.

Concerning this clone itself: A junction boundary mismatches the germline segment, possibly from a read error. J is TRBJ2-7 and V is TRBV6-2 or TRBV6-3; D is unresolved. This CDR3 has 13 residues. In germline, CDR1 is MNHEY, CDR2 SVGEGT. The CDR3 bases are TGTGCCAGCAGCTACTCTAGTTCCTACGAGCAGTACTTC. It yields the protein CASSYSSSYEQYF.

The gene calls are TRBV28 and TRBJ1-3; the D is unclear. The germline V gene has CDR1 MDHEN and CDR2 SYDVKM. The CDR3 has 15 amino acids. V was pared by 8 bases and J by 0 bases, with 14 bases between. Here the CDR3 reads CASRGAPNSGNTIYF. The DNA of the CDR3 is TGTGCCAGCCGGGGAGCGCCCAACTCTGGAAACACCATATATTTT.

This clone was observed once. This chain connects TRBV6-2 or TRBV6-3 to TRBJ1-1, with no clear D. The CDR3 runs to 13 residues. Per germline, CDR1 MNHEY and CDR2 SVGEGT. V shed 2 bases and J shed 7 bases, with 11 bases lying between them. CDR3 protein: CASSYAREVEAFF. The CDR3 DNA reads TGTGCCAGCAGTTACGCTCGAGAGGTTGAAGCTTTCTTT.

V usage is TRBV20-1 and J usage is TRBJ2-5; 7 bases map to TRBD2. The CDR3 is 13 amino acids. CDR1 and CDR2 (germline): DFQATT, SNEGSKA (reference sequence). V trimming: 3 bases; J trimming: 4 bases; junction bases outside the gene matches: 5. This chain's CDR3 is CSASSGGGETQYF. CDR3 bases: TGCAGTGCTAGTTCGGGGGGAGGAGAGACCCAGTACTTC.

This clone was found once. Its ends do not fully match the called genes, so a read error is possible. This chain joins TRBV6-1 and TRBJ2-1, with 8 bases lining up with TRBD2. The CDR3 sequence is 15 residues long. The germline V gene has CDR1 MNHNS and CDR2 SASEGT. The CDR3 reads CASREAGLAYNEQFF. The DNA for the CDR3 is TGTGCCAGCAGGGAAGCGGGACTAGCCTACAATGAGCAGTTCTTC.

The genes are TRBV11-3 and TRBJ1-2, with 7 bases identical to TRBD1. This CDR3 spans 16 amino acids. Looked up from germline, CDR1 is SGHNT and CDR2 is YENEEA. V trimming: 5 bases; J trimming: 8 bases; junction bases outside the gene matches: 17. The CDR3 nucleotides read TGTGCCAGCAGCACACTTCACAGGGGCTACCTAAGAGGCTACACCTTC. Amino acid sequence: CASSTLHRGYLRGYTF. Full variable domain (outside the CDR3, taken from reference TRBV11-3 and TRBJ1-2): EAGVVQSPRYKIIEKKQPVAFWCNPISGHNTLYWYLQNLGQGPELLIRYENEEAVDDSQLPKDRFSAERLKGVDSTLKIQPAELGDSAVYLCASSTLHRGYLRGYTFGSGTRLTVV.

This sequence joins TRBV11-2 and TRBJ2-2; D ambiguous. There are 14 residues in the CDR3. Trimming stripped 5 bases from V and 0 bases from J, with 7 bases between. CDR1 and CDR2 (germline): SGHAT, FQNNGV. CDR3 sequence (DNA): TGTGCCAGCAGCCCCCACTCGAACACCGGGGAGCTGTTTTTT. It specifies CASSPHSNTGELFF.

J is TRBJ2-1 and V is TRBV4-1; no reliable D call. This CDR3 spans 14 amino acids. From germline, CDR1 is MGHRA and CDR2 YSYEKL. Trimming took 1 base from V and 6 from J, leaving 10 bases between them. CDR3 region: CASSQGSIVNEQFF. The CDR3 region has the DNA TGCGCCAGCAGCCAAGGGTCGATAGTCAATGAGCAGTTCTTC.

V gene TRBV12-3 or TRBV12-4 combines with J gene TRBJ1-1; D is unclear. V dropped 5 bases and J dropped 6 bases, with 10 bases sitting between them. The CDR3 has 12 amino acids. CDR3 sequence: CASSRSTAEAFF. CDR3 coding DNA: TGTGCCAGCAGTCGCAGTACCGCTGAAGCTTTCTTT.

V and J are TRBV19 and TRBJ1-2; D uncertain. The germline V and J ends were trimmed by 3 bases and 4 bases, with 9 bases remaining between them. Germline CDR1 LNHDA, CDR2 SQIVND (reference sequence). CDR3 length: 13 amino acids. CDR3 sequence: CASSMGRFYGYTF. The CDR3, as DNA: TGTGCCAGTAGTATGGGCAGGTTCTATGGCTACACCTTC.

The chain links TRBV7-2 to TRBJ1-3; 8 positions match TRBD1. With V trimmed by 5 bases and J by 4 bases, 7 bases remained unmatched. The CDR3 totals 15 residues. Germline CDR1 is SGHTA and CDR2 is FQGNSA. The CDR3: CASSPTGGVGNTIYF. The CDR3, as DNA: TGTGCCAGCAGCCCCACAGGGGGTGTCGGAAACACCATATATTTT.

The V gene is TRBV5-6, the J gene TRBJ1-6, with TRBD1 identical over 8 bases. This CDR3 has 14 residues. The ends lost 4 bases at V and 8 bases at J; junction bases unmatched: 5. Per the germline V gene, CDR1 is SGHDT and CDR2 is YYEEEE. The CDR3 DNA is TGTGCCAGCAGCGCCGGGACAGGCTATTCACCCCTCCACTTT. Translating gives CASSAGTGYSPLHF.

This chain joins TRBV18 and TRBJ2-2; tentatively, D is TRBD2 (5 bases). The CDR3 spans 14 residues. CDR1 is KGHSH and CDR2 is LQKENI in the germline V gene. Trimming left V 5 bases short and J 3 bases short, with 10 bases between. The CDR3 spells CASSYMRDTGELFF. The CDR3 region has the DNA TGTGCCAGCTCATACATGAGGGACACCGGGGAGCTGTTTTTT.

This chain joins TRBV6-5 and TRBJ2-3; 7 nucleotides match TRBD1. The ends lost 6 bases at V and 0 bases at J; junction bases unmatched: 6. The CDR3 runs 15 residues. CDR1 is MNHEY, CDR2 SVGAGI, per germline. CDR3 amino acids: CASSQGTDSTDTQYF. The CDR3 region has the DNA TGTGCCAGCAGCCAAGGGACAGATAGCACAGATACGCAGTATTTT.

In DNA, the CDR3 is TGTGCCACCAGCAGAGTTTCGGGAAATGAGCAGTTCTTC. This encodes CATSRVSGNEQFF. V gene TRBV15 combines with J gene TRBJ2-1; D might be TRBD2 (5 bases). The CDR3 has 13 residues. Trimming shortened V by 1 base and J by 7 bases, and 8 bases separated the two germline ends. Germline values: CDR1 LNHNV, CDR2 YYDKDF (reference sequence).

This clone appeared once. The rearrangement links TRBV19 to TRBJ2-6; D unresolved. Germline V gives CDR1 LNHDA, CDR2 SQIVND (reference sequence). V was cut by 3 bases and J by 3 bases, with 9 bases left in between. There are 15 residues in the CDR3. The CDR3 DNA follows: TGTGCCAGTAGTATCTTCGAGAGTGGGGCCAACGTCCTGACTTTC. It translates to CASSIFESGANVLTF.

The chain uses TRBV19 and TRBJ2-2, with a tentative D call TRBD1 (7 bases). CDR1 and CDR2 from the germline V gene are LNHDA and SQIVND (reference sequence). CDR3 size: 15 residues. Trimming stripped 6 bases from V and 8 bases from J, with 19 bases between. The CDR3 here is CASSNRGGGVGELFF. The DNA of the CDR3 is TGTGCCAGTAGCAACAGGGGCGGCGGGGTAGGGGAGCTGTTTTTT.

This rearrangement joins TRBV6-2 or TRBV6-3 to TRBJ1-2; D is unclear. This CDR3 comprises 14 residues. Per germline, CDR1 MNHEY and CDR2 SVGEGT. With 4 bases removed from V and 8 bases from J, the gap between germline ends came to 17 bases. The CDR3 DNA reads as TGTGCCAGCAGTTTCTCGAGGGCGTTGGGAGGCTACACCTTC. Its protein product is CASSFSRALGGYTF.

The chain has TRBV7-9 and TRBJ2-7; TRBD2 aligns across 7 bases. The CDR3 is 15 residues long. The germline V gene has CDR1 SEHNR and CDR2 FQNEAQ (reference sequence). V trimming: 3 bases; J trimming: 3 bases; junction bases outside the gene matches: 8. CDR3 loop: CASSFLAGVSYEQYF. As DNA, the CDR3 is TGTGCCAGCAGCTTTCTCGCGGGGGTCAGCTACGAGCAGTACTTC.

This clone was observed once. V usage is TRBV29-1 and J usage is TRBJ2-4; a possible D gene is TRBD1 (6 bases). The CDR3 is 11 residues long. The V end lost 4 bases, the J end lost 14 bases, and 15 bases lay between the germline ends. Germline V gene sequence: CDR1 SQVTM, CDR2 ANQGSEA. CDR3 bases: TGCAGCGTTGGCAATCGACAGGCCGAGTACTTC. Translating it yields CSVGNRQAEYF.

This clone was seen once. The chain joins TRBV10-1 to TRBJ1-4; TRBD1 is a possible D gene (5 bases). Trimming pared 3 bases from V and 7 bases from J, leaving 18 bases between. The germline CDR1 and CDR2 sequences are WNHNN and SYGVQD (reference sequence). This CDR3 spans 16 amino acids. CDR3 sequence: CASSDEERDLSEKLFF. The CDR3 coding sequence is TGCGCCAGCAGTGATGAGGAGCGGGACTTGAGTGAAAAACTGTTTTTT.

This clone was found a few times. CDR3 in amino acids: CASSSRGGGELFF. For the CDR3, the DNA is TGTGCCAGCTCATCGAGGGGAGGCGGGGAGCTGTTTTTT. The chain employs TRBV18 and TRBJ2-2, with D tentatively TRBD2 (6 bases). Germline CDR1 and CDR2: KGHSH and LQKENI. The CDR3 is 13 amino acids. V lost 5 bases and J lost 7, with 11 bases in between.

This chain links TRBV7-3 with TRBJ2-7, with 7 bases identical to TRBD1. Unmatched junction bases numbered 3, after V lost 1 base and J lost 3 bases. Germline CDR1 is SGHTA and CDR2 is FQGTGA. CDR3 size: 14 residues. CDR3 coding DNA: TGTGCCAGCAGCTTAAATCCAGGGGGCTACGAGCAGTACTTC. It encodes CASSLNPGGYEQYF.